Sequencing of this TCR beta chain was carried out in a study of T cell responses to AZD1222 COVID-19 vaccine. Trimming cost V 6 bases and J 4 bases, with 13 bases left between them. This CDR3 has 14 residues. Germline CDR1 and CDR2: MDHEN and SYDVKM. Study conclusions and caveats: Seropositivity was recorded at baseline in only 6 or 7 AZD1222 recipients. Within unmutated variant regions lay the reported targets of nearly half of spike-specific TCRs. Sampled repertoires all dated from after the peak T cell response.

With regard to this clone: Its antigen is unknown.

Assay used: immunoSEQ multiplex PCR; TCRdb lists only in-frame clones, some missing. The sample lists some 150,000 clones, more than 75% occurring once. The specimen was peripheral blood, collected 28 days after the second AZD1222 dose. The chain links TRBV28 to TRBJ1-5; D may be TRBD1 (6 bases). The clonotype originates from an adult who received the AZD1222 COVID-19 vaccine. CDR3 sequence reads: CASSPGQYNQPQHF. DNA of the CDR3: TGTGCCAGCAGCCCAGGACAGTATAATCAGCCCCAGCATTTT.